This T cell receptor beta chain is from a study of T-cell memory formation after mild COVID-19. CDR3 length: 14 residues. Germline V gives CDR1 MNHEY, CDR2 SVGAGI. V shed 4 bases and J shed 7 bases, with 14 bases lying between them. With constant-segment primers, 5'RACE yielded cDNA libraries of TCR alpha and TCR beta that carried sample barcodes and UMIs. TCRdb re-called the 5' RACE reads with MiXCR, one entry per CDR3 protein. The sample consists of a few hundred thousand distinct CDR3 sequences, about 20% of them appearing once. Study results and caveats: Pre-infection memory contained some responding clones, which suggested that cross-reactive memory had joined. Later expanders leaned CD4+, whereas day 15 to 85 contracting clones were balanced CD4/CD8.

This clonotype was seen a few times. Antigen specificity is unknown. This clonotype was obtained from an adult woman who had mild COVID-19 (a few samples of this study predate the infection). Cell type and time point are not known. The sequencing sample was made of PBMCs or a T cell subset sorted from them (not recorded which). The V call is TRBV6-5, the J call TRBJ2-1, with D perhaps TRBD2 (5 bases). The CDR3: CASSSGVISNEQFF. The CDR3 nucleotides are TGTGCCAGCAGTTCCGGGGTAATCTCTAATGAGCAGTTCTTC.